This T cell receptor beta chain was recovered during a study of control samples from healthy donors and cancer patients. Some clones are missing from TCRdb's copy, which holds only in-frame ones; the method was immunoSEQ multiplex PCR. The table records under 150,000 clones, 90% to 95% of them present only once. This receptor was taken from a man aged 50-59 years with head and neck cancer. Sequencing used PBMCs.

CDR3 DNA: TGTGCCAGCAGCTTAAGTGGGAGGCTGCGGCAGTTCTTC. Translating it yields CASSLSGRLRQFF. The chain combines TRBV7-2 with TRBJ2-1, with D possibly matching TRBD2 (6 bases). This CDR3 comprises 13 residues. From germline, CDR1 is SGHTA and CDR2 FQGNSA. The ends were cut back, 2 bases at V and 12 bases at J, with 14 bases in the middle.